This T cell receptor (beta chain) was sequenced for a study of T cell repertoires in cytomegalovirus infection. Study-level background: Public TCR beta signature analysis indicated the presence of both CMV infection and matching HLA type. Findings and limits, study-wide: Within the response measured ex vivo, HLA-C-restricted CMV-specific TCR beta clonotypes were dominant.

The V gene's germline CDR1 is MNHEY and CDR2 SVGAGI. Trimming shortened V by 2 bases and J by 11 bases, and 9 bases separated the two germline ends. CDR3 length: 11 residues. This clonotype was picked up one time. The antigen is not known. TCRdb processed the reads anew with MiXCR; each CDR3 protein has one entry. The repertoire consists of fewer than 700,000 distinct CDR3 sequences, with roughly 24% occurring once and the leading ten covering under 8.5%. The rearrangement joins TRBV6-5 to TRBJ1-1, with D uncertain. Sequenced sample: CD8+ T cells from PBMCs. This sequence was found in a human donor in good health (CMV status not recorded). Some clones in this sample may be carry-over from other donors' samples. The DNA for the CDR3 is TGTGCCAGCAGTTACGTCGGGCGGGCTTTCTTT. It is translated as CASSYVGRAFF.